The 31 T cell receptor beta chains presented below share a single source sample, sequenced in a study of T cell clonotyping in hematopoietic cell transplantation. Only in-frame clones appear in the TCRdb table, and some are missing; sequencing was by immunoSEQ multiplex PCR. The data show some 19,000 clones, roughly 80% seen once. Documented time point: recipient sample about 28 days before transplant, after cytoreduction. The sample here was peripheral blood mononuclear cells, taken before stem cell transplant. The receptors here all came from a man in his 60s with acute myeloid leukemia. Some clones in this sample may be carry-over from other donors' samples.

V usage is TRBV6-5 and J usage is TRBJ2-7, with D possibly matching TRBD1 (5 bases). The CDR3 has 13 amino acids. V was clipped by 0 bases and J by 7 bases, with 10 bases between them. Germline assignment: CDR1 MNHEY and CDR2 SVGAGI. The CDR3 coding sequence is TGTGCCAGCAGTTACTCGAGCAGGGCGGAGCAGTACTTC. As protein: CASSYSSRAEQYF.

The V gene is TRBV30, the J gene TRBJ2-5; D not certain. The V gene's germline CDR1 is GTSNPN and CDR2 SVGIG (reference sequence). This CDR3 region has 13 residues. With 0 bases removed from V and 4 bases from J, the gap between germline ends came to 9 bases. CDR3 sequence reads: CAWSVWNGETQYF. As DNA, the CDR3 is TGTGCCTGGAGTGTTTGGAATGGAGAGACCCAGTACTTC. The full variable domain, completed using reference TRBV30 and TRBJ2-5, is SQTIHQWPATLVQPVGSPLSLECTVEGTSNPNLYWYRQAAGRGLQLLFYSVGIGQISSEVPQNLSASRPQDRQFILSSKKLLLSDSGFYLCAWSVWNGETQYFGPGTRLLVL.

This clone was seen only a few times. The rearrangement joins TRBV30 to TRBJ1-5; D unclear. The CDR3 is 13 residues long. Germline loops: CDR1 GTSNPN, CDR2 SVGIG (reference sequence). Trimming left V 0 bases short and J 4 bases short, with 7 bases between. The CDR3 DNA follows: TGTGCCTGGAGTGTAGTGGGGAATCAGCCCCAGCATTTT. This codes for CAWSVVGNQPQHF.

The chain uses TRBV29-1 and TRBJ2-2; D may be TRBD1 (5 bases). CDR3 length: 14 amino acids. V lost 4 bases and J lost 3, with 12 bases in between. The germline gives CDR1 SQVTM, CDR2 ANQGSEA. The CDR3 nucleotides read TGCAGCGTTGTTTCCCCCAGGGACACCGGGGAGCTGTTTTTT. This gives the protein CSVVSPRDTGELFF.

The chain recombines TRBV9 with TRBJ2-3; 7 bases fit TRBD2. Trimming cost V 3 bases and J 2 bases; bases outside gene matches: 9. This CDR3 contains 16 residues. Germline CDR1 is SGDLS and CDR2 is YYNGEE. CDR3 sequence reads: CASSGTNGGNTDTQYF. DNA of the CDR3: TGTGCCAGCAGCGGAACGAACGGGGGGAACACAGATACGCAGTATTTT.

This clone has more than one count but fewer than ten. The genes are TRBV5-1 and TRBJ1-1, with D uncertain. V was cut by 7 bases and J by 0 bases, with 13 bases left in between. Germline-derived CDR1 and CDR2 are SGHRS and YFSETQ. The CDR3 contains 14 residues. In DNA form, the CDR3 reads TGCGCCAGCCAATCGGAGGAGATGAACACTGAAGCTTTCTTT. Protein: CASQSEEMNTEAFF. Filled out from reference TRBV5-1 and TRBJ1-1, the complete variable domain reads KAGVTQTPRYLIKTRGQQVTLSCSPISGHRSVSWYQQTPGQGLQFLFEYFSETQRNKGNFPGRFSGRQFSNSRSEMNVSTLELGDSALYLCASQSEEMNTEAFFGQGTRLTVV.

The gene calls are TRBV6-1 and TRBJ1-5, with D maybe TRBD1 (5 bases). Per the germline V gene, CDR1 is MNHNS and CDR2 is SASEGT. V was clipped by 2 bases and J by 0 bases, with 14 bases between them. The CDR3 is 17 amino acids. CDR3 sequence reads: CASSEFGRGYSNQPQHF. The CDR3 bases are TGTGCCAGCAGTGAATTTGGTCGGGGCTATAGCAATCAGCCCCAGCATTTT.

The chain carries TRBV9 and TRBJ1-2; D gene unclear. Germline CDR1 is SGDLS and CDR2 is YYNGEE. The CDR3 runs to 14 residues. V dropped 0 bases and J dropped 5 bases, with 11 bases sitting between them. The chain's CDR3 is CASSVGIGSYGYTF. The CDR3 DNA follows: TGTGCCAGCAGCGTAGGCATCGGGAGTTATGGCTACACCTTC.

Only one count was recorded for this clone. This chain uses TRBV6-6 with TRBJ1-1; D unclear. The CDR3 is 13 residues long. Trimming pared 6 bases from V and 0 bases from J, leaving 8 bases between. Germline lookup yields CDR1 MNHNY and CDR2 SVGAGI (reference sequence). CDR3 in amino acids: CASSSHMNTEAFF. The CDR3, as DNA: TGTGCCAGCAGCTCCCACATGAACACTGAAGCTTTCTTT.

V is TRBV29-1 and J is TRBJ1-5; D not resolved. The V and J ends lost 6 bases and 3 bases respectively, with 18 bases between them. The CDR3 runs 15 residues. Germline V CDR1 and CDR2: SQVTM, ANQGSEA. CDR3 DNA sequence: TGCAGCGTCTCAACGGACGGGTTATTCAATCAGCCCCAGCATTTT. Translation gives CSVSTDGLFNQPQHF.

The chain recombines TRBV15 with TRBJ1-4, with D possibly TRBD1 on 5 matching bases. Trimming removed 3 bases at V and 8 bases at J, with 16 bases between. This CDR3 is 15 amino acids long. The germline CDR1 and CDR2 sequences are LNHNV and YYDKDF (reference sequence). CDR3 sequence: CATSRLLGGNEKLFF. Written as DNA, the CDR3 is TGTGCCACCAGCAGGTTATTGGGGGGTAACGAAAAACTGTTTTTT.

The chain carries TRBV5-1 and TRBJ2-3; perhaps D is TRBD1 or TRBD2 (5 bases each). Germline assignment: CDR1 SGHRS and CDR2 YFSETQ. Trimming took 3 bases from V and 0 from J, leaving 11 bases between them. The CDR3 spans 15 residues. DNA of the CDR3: TGCGCCAGCAGCTATGGGGACCCAAGCACAGATACGCAGTATTTT. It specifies CASSYGDPSTDTQYF.

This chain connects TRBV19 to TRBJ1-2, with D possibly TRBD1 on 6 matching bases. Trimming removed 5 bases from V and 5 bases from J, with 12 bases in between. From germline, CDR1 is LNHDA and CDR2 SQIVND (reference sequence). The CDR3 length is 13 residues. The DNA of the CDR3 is TGTGCCAGTAGTCCACAGGGTCGGTATGGCTACACCTTC. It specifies CASSPQGRYGYTF.

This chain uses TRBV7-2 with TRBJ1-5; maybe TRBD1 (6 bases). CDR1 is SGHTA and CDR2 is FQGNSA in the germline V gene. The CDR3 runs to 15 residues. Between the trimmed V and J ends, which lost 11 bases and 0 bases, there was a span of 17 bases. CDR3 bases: TGTGCCTGTTCCCAGGGGAGCCATAGCAATCAGCCCCAGCATTTT. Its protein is CACSQGSHSNQPQHF.

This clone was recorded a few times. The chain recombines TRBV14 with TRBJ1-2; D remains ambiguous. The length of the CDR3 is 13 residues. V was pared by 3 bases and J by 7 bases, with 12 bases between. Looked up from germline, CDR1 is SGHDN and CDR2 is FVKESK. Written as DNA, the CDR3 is TGTGCCAGCAGCCAGTGGGGTGTAAGTGGCTACACCTTC. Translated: CASSQWGVSGYTF. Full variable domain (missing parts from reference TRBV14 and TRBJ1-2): EAGVTQFPSHSVIEKGQTVTLRCDPISGHDNLYWYRRVMGKEIKFLLHFVKESKQDESGMPNNRFLAERTGGTYSTLKVQPAELEDSGVYFCASSQWGVSGYTFGSGTRLTVV.

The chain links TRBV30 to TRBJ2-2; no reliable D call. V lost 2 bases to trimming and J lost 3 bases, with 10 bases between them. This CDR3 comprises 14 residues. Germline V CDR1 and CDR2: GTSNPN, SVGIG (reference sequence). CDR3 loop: CAWSRNGDTGELFF. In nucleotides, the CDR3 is TGTGCCTGGAGTCGGAACGGAGACACCGGGGAGCTGTTTTTT.

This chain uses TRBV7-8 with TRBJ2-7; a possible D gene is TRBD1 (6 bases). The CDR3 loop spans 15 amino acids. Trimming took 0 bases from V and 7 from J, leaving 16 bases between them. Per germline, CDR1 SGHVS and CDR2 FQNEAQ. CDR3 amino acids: CASSLAQGTSFEQYF. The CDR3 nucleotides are TGTGCCAGCAGCTTAGCTCAGGGGACATCCTTTGAGCAGTACTTC.

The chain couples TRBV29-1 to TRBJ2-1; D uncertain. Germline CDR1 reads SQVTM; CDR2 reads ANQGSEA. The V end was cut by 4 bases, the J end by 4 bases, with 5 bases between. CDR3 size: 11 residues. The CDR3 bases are TGCAGCGTTGGCACATACAATGAGCAGTTCTTC. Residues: CSVGTYNEQFF.

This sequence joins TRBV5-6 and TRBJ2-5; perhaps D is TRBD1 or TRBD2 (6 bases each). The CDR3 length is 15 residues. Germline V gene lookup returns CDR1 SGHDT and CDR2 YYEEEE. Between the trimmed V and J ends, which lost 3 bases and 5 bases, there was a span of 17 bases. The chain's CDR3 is CASSSEGGRWETQYF. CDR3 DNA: TGTGCCAGCAGCTCTGAAGGGGGGCGGTGGGAGACCCAGTACTTC.

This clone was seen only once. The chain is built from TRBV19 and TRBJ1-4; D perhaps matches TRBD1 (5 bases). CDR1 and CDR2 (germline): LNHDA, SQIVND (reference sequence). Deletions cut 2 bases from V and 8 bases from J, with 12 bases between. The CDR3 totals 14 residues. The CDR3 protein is CASSIPGSGEKLFF. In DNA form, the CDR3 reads TGTGCCAGTAGTATACCAGGGAGTGGCGAAAAACTGTTTTTT.

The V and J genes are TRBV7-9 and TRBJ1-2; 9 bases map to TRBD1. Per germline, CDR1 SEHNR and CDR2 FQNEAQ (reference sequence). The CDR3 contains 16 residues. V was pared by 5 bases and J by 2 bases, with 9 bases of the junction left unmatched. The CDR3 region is CASSQQAGTGNYGYTF. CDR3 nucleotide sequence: TGTGCCAGCAGCCAACAAGCCGGGACAGGGAACTATGGCTACACCTTC.

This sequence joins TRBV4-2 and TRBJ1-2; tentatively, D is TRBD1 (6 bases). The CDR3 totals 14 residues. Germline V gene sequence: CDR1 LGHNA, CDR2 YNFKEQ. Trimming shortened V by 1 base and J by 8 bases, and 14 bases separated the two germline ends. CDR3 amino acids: CASSQGGGGTGYTF. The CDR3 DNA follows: TGTGCCAGCAGCCAAGGAGGGGGGGGCACGGGCTACACCTTC.

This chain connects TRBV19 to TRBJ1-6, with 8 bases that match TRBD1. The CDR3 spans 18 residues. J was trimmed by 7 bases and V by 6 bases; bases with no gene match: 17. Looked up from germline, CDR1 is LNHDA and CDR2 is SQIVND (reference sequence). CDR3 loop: CASSRTGSAGGPNSPLHF. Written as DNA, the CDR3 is TGTGCCAGTAGCCGGACAGGGTCGGCTGGGGGCCCAAATTCACCCCTCCACTTT. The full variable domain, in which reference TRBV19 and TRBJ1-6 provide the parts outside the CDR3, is DGGITQSPKYLFRKEGQNVTLSCEQNLNHDAMYWYRQDPGQGLRLIYYSQIVNDFQKGDIAEGYSVSREKKESFPLTVTSAQKNPTAFYLCASSRTGSAGGPNSPLHFGNGTRLTVT.

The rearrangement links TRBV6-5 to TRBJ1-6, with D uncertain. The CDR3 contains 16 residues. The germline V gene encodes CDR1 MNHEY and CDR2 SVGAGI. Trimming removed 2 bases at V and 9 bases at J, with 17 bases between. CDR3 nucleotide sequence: TGTGCCAGCAGTTACGAGGGTCTGAGCCTCAGTTCACCCCTCCACTTT. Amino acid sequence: CASSYEGLSLSSPLHF.

The CDR3 protein is CASSEMGGLTGELFF. The DNA for the CDR3 is TGTGCCAGCAGTGAAATGGGGGGGCTCACCGGGGAGCTGTTTTTT. This chain connects TRBV2 to TRBJ2-2; TRBD2 is a possible D gene (7 bases). This CDR3 comprises 15 residues. The germline CDR1 and CDR2 sequences are SNHLY and FYNNEI. V shed 2 bases and J shed 4 bases, with 11 bases lying between them.

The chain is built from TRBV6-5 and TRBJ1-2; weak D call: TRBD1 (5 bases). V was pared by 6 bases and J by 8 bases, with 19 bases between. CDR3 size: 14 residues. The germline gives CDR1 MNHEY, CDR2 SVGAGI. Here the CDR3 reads CASRNMRGDQGYTF. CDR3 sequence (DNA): TGTGCCAGCAGAAATATGCGGGGGGACCAAGGCTACACCTTC.

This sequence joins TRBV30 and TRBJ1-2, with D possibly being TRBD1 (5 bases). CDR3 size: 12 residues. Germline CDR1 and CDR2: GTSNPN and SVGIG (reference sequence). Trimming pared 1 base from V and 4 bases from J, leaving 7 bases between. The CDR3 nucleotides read TGTGCCTGGAGTGAAGGGGTCTATGGCTACACCTTC. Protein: CAWSEGVYGYTF.

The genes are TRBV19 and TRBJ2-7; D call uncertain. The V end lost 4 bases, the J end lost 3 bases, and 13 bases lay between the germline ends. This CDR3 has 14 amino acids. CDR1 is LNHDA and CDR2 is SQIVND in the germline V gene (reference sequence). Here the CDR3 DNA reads TGTGCCAGTAGTACCTCGTACGCCTACTACGAGCAGTACTTC. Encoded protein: CASSTSYAYYEQYF.

For the CDR3, the DNA is TGCGCCAGCAGCTTTACACCTTCCTACGAGCAGTACTTC. Residues: CASSFTPSYEQYF. The chain uses TRBV5-1 and TRBJ2-7; D is undetermined. The CDR3 runs 13 residues. Germline V gene data show CDR1 as SGHRS and CDR2 as YFSETQ. V was clipped by 2 bases and J by 1 base, with 7 bases between them.

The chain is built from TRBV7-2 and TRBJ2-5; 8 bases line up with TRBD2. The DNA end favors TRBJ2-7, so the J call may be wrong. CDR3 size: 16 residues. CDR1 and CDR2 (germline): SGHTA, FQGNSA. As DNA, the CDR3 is TGTGCCAGCAGCTTATACGCCGGGACTAGAGCCTACGAGCAGTACTTC. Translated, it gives CASSLYAGTRAYEQYF.

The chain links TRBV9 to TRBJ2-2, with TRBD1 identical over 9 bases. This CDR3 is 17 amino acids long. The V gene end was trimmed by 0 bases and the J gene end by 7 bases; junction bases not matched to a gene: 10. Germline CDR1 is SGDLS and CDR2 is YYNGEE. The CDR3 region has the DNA TGTGCCAGCAGCGTAGATCTGGGACAGGGACGCGTCGGGGAGCTGTTTTTT. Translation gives CASSVDLGQGRVGELFF.